This T cell receptor (beta chain) was captured by sequencing in a study of cytomegalovirus exposure and HLA in healthy donors. The CDR3 runs 15 residues. Germline V gene data show CDR1 as SNHLY and CDR2 as FYNNEI. V trimming: 6 bases; J trimming: 4 bases; junction bases outside the gene matches: 7. It was with 60 Vbeta and 13 Jbeta primers that the PCR ran. Sequenced by immunoSEQ multiplex PCR; TCRdb stores in-frame clones only, minus some. The sample lists over 150,000 clones; about 77% were seen once. The sequenced sample was PBMCs. This TCR came from a man aged 25 to 40 in good health and CMV-seropositive. The V call is TRBV2, the J call TRBJ2-2, with 8 nucleotides matching TRBD2. The CDR3 sequence is CASSGTSRITGELFF. In DNA form, the CDR3 reads TGTGCCAGCAGCGGGACTAGTAGAATCACCGGGGAGCTGTTTTTT.